A single sample gave rise to the 22 T cell receptor beta chains below, sequenced in a study of cytomegalovirus exposure and HLA in healthy donors. The PCR made use of 60 Vbeta and 13 Jbeta primers. Generated by immunoSEQ multiplex PCR, the TCRdb table keeps only in-frame clones and is missing some. The sample lists about 130,000 clones; more than 75% were seen once. Sequences were obtained from PBMCs. These receptors were taken from a female donor in good health and CMV-seronegative.

The V call is TRBV27, the J call TRBJ2-1; tentative D call: TRBD1 (5 bases). The V gene's germline CDR1 is MNHEY and CDR2 SMNVEV (reference sequence). CDR3 length equals 12 residues. Trimming cost V 11 bases and J 1 base, with 9 bases left between them. The CDR3 sequence is CACKGSYNEQFF. CDR3 coding DNA: TGTGCCTGTAAGGGGTCCTACAATGAGCAGTTCTTC.

The rearrangement joins TRBV28 to TRBJ2-7, with D possibly matching TRBD2 (6 bases). The germline CDR1 and CDR2 sequences are MDHEN and SYDVKM. V was clipped by 2 bases and J by 2 bases, with 10 bases between them. The CDR3 has 14 residues. Written as DNA, the CDR3 is TGTGCCAGCAGTTTAACGGGAGAAACCTACGAGCAGTACTTC. It yields the protein CASSLTGETYEQYF.

V usage is TRBV10-3 and J usage is TRBJ1-2; TRBD1 matches 8 bases. The CDR3 has 15 amino acids. The J segment lost 4 bases and the V segment lost 6 bases, leaving 10 bases of the junction unmatched. Germline V lookup: CDR1 ENHRY, CDR2 SYGVKD. CDR3 amino acids: CAIRGDRPAGYGYTF. CDR3 coding DNA: TGTGCCATCAGGGGGGACAGGCCTGCGGGCTATGGCTACACCTTC.

J is TRBJ2-2 and V is TRBV6-5; D gene ambiguous. Germline CDR1 is MNHEY and CDR2 is SVGAGI. This CDR3 is 13 amino acids long. Deletions cut 2 bases from V and 4 bases from J, with 5 bases between. CDR3 amino acids: CASSYEVTGELFF. DNA of the CDR3: TGTGCCAGCAGTTACGAGGTCACCGGGGAGCTGTTTTTT.

The chain links TRBV2 to TRBJ1-5; D might be TRBD1 (5 bases). Germline V gives CDR1 SNHLY, CDR2 FYNNEI. CDR3 size: 17 residues. V was pared by 7 bases and J by 1 base, with 20 bases between. The CDR3 DNA follows: TGTGCCAGCAAATCAGAGTGGGACTTTAGGAGCAATCAGCCCCAGCATTTT. This gives the protein CASKSEWDFRSNQPQHF.

This clone was counted only a few times. The V and J genes are TRBV4-2 and TRBJ2-7; 8 bases agree with TRBD2. CDR3 size: 20 residues. The V gene end was trimmed by 1 base and the J gene end by 2 bases; junction bases not matched to a gene: 19. In germline, CDR1 is LGHNA, CDR2 YNFKEQ. The CDR3, as DNA: TGTGCCAGCAGCCAAGCTCCCCCTACGGGGCTAGCGGGCGAGACCTACGAGCAGTACTTC. As protein: CASSQAPPTGLAGETYEQYF.

The chain carries TRBV25-1 and TRBJ2-3; 11 bases map to TRBD2. Trimming cost V 10 bases and J 0 bases; bases outside gene matches: 9. Germline V lookup: CDR1 MGHDK, CDR2 SYGVNS. The CDR3 sequence is 16 residues long. The CDR3 protein is CATASTSGASTDTQYF. CDR3 in DNA: TGTGCCACCGCATCGACTAGCGGGGCTAGCACAGATACGCAGTATTTT.

The chain uses TRBV6-5 and TRBJ2-3; D is undetermined. The V gene lost 0 bases and the J gene lost 3 bases, with 7 bases spanning the gap. The CDR3 sequence is 14 residues long. Germline V gene data show CDR1 as MNHEY and CDR2 as SVGAGI. The chain's CDR3 is CASSYSTLTDTQYF. The CDR3 DNA reads TGTGCCAGCAGTTACTCTACTTTGACAGATACGCAGTATTTT.

J is TRBJ2-5 and V is TRBV7-9; weak D call: TRBD1 (5 bases). The CDR3 runs to 15 residues. CDR1 and CDR2 from the germline V gene are SEHNR and FQNEAQ (reference sequence). V was trimmed by 3 bases and J by 2 bases, leaving 13 bases between them. This chain's CDR3 is CASSFQGGKQETQYF. The CDR3 DNA follows: TGTGCCAGCAGCTTTCAGGGTGGCAAACAAGAGACCCAGTACTTC.

This sequence joins TRBV2 and TRBJ2-3, with TRBD2 matching 11 bases. CDR3 length: 16 residues. V lost 6 bases, J lost 2 bases, and 7 bases stayed unmatched. The germline gives CDR1 SNHLY, CDR2 FYNNEI. CDR3 bases: TGTGCCAGCAGGAAAGGGACTAGCGGATACACAGATACGCAGTATTTT. Translated, it gives CASRKGTSGYTDTQYF.

This clone was picked up one time. The chain uses TRBV28 and TRBJ2-7; weak D call: TRBD2 (6 bases). Trimming cost V 11 bases and J 2 bases, with 16 bases left between them. The CDR3 totals 13 residues. Germline CDR1 is MDHEN and CDR2 is SYDVKM. This chain's CDR3 is CASGTSGPYEQYF. The CDR3 DNA follows: TGTGCCTCCGGGACTTCAGGACCCTACGAGCAGTACTTC.

The chain uses TRBV18 and TRBJ1-1; 12 nucleotides match TRBD1. J gave up 1 base and V 2 bases, and 5 bases lay outside the gene matches. The length of the CDR3 is 17 residues. Germline lookup yields CDR1 KGHSH and CDR2 LQKENI. In DNA, the CDR3 is TGTGCCAGCTCACCAGGGACAGGGGGCATCGGGAACACTGAAGCTTTCTTT. Translating it yields CASSPGTGGIGNTEAFF.

This sequence joins TRBV28 and TRBJ1-4; TRBD1 aligns across 10 bases. Germline V gives CDR1 MDHEN, CDR2 SYDVKM. CDR3 length: 16 residues. Trimming removed 5 bases from V and 2 bases from J; junction bases left unmatched: 5. CDR3: CASSLGQGVTNEKLFF. Here the CDR3 DNA reads TGTGCCAGCAGTCTTGGACAGGGGGTTACTAATGAAAAACTGTTTTTT.

CDR3 residues: CASSWSGTEVAFF. In nucleotides, the CDR3 is TGTGCCAGCAGCTGGTCCGGGACAGAGGTAGCTTTCTTT. The chain combines TRBV7-2 with TRBJ1-1, with 7 bases matching TRBD1. V shed 4 bases, J shed 10 bases, and the junction held 9 bases outside the gene matches. The V gene's germline CDR1 is SGHTA and CDR2 FQGNSA. The CDR3 totals 13 residues. The variable domain in full, completed from reference TRBV7-2 and TRBJ1-1, reads GAGVSQSPSNKVTEKGKDVELRCDPISGHTALYWYRQSLGQGLEFLIYFQGNSAPDKSGLPSDRFSAERTGGSVSTLTIQRTQQEDSAVYLCASSWSGTEVAFFGQGTRLTVV.

CDR3 sequence (DNA): TGTGCCAGCAGTTACGGCGGTAGAGCCTACGAGCAGTACTTC. Amino acid sequence: CASSYGGRAYEQYF. The rearrangement joins TRBV6-5 to TRBJ2-7, with D hard to call. Germline V lookup: CDR1 MNHEY, CDR2 SVGAGI. The V end was cut by 2 bases, the J end by 2 bases, with 10 bases between. The CDR3 runs to 14 residues.

The J gene is TRBJ2-1, the V gene TRBV2; a weak D match, TRBD2 (6 bases). This CDR3 has 15 amino acids. V lost 4 bases, J lost 1 base, and 11 bases lay in between. Germline CDR1 and CDR2: SNHLY and FYNNEI. This CDR3 is CASSGVAASYNEQFF. The CDR3 bases are TGTGCCAGCAGTGGGGTAGCGGCGTCCTACAATGAGCAGTTCTTC.

CDR3 in DNA: TGTGCCAGCAGCCCGGGACTAGCGGGAGGGGATGAGCAGTTCTTC. Amino acids: CASSPGLAGGDEQFF. The rearrangement links TRBV2 to TRBJ2-1, with 16 positions matching TRBD2. The CDR3 spans 15 residues. V shed 6 bases and J 8 bases; nucleotides not matched to a gene: 4. Germline loops: CDR1 SNHLY, CDR2 FYNNEI.

This clone was detected only once. The rearrangement uses TRBV6-6 and TRBJ2-7; no firm D call. V shed 4 bases and J shed 3 bases, with 4 bases lying between them. Looked up from germline, CDR1 is MNHNY and CDR2 is SVGAGI (reference sequence). The CDR3 covers 11 residues. CDR3 nucleotides: TGTGCCAGCAGTTCCCGCTACGAGCAGTACTTC. Amino acids: CASSSRYEQYF.

This clone occurred a few times. V gene TRBV7-2 combines with J gene TRBJ2-7; D possibly corresponds to TRBD1 (5 bases). CDR1 SGHTA and CDR2 FQGNSA come from the germline V gene. The CDR3 extends over 14 amino acids. V gave up 0 bases and J gave up 3 bases, with 9 bases separating them. The CDR3, as DNA: TGTGCCAGCAGCTTAGCGGACATAGGCTACGAGCAGTACTTC. This codes for CASSLADIGYEQYF. Together with reference TRBV7-2 and TRBJ2-7, the CDR3 gives the full variable domain: GAGVSQSPSNKVTEKGKDVELRCDPISGHTALYWYRQSLGQGLEFLIYFQGNSAPDKSGLPSDRFSAERTGGSVSTLTIQRTQQEDSAVYLCASSLADIGYEQYFGPGTRLTVT.

This clone showed up just a few times. The chain carries TRBV29-1 and TRBJ2-7; TRBD2 matches 9 bases. Germline values: CDR1 SQVTM, CDR2 ANQGSEA. V shed 4 bases and J 4 bases; nucleotides not matched to a gene: 8. The CDR3 sequence is 14 residues long. The DNA for the CDR3 is TGCAGCGTTGGCCCGAGCGGGAGGAAGTACGAGCAGTACTTC. It is translated as CSVGPSGRKYEQYF.

The chain recombines TRBV18 with TRBJ2-7, with 7 nucleotides matching TRBD1. CDR1 KGHSH and CDR2 LQKENI come from the germline V gene. J was trimmed by 3 bases and V by 3 bases; bases with no gene match: 5. CDR3 length: 14 residues. CDR3 region: CASSPTTGNYEQYF. The CDR3 DNA sequence: TGTGCCAGCTCACCTACGACAGGGAACTACGAGCAGTACTTC.

V is TRBV28 and J is TRBJ2-7, with 10 positions matching TRBD2. The germline V gene has CDR1 MDHEN and CDR2 SYDVKM. The CDR3 runs 15 residues. The junction had 7 bases not matched to a gene; V was cut back by 3 bases and J by 5 bases. CDR3 DNA sequence: TGTGCCAGCAGTTTGCCCTCCCTAGCGGGAGACGAGCAGTACTTC. Translation gives CASSLPSLAGDEQYF.